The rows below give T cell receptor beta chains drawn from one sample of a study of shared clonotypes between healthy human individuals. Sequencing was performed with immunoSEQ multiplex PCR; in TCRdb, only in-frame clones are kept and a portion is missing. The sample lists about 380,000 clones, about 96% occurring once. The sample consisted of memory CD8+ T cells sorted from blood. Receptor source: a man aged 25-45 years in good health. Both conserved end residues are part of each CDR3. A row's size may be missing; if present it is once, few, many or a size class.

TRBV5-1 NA CASSAAGLAVNTGELFF
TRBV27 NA CASSLSGAEQYF
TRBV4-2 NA CASSQEREETQYF
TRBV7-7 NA CASSSPGCEAFF
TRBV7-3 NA CASSLKGGAYNEQFF
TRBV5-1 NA CASSLTRSTDTQYF
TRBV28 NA CASSLAGGGNEKLFF
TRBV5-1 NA CVSSGSGTSGPLYEQYF
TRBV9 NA CASSVGGGQGDYGYTF
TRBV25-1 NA CTRTSGRVLGNEQFF
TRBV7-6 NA CASSPRLAGVEDTQYF
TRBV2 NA CASSGGTADTQYF
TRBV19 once CASSIPERDNIQYF
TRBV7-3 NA CASSLNPPPDTQYF
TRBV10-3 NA CAISESSGTNGELFF
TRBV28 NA CASSLGGQGPFNYGYTF
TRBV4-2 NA CASSQDLQVLYEQYF
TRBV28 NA CASVNRQGFSNQPQHF
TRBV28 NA CASSKTAYEQYF
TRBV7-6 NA CASSPDLSYGGRIGTQYF
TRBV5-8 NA CASSPGRINQPQHF
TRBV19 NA CASNNDRGNAYGYTF
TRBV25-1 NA CASSESGSGNEQFF
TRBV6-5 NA CASSYRGPIFFYEQYF
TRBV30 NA CAWVRDATSGYTF
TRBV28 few CASSLKGPNTGELFF
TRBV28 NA CASTPLGRYGYTF
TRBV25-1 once CASSQGGTYNSPLHF
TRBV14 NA CASSQAYFWGYTF
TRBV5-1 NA CASSQRTGRYGYTF
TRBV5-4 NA CASSSDGTYEQYF
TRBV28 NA CASAKKYRGRYEQYF
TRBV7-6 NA CASSSATGSGNTIYF
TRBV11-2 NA CASSWPHKRTPNSYEQYF
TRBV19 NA CASSRQGSYEQYF
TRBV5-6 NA CASSLDRVYGYTF
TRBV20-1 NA CSARQGNIQYF
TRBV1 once CTSRIVRKTYGYTF
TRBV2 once CASSGRTYEQYF
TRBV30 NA CAWSPVGGGYSNQPQHF
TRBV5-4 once CASSLAMRGRDYGYTF
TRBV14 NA CASSQMQGPTGELFF
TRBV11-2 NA CASSLDRTPEQYF
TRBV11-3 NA CASSLGLAGVADTQYF
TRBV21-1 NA CASSKANNEKLFF